This T cell receptor (beta chain) was recovered during a study of T cell repertoires in cytomegalovirus infection. Across the study: Public TCR beta signatures provided an indication of both CMV infection and a matching HLA type.

TCRdb reprocessed the reads via MiXCR and lists one record per CDR3 protein. Here the sample spans a few hundred thousand distinct CDR3 sequences, around two fifths being singletons. A note on this clonotype: The antigen remains unidentified.

The sample was cultured PBMCs, taken from culture after CMV antigen stimulation. The clonotype comes from a human donor in good health (CMV status not recorded). Some clones in this sample may be carry-over from other donors' samples.

The CDR3, as DNA: TGTGCCAGCAGTTTGGGTTGGGCCAATCAGCCCCAGCATTTT. This encodes CASSLGWANQPQHF. J is TRBJ1-5 and V is TRBV27; D remains ambiguous. V was trimmed by 3 bases and J by 3 bases, leaving 9 bases between them. CDR1 and CDR2 (germline): MNHEY, SMNVEV (reference sequence). The CDR3 runs to 14 residues.